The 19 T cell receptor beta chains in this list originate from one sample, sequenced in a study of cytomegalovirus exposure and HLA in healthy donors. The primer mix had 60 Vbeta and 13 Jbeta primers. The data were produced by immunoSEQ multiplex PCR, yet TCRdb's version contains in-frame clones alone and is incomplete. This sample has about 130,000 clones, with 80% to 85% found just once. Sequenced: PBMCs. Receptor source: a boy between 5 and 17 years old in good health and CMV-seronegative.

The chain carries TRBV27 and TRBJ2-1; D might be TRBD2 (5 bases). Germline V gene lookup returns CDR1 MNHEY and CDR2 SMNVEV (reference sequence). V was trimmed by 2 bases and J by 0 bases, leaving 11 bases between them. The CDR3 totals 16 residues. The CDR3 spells CASSLRTSSSYNEQFF. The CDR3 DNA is TGTGCCAGCAGTTTAAGGACTTCAAGCTCCTACAATGAGCAGTTCTTC.

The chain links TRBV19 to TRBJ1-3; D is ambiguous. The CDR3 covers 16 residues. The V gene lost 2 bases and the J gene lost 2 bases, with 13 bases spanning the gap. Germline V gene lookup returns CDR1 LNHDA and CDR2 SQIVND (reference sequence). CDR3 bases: TGTGCCAGTAGTATATCGGGTATTAGCGCTGGAAACACCATATATTTT. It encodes CASSISGISAGNTIYF.

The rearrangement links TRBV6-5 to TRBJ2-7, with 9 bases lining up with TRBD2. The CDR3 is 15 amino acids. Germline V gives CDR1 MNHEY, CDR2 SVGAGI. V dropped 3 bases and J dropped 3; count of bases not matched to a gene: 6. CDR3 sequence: CASSYSGRSSYEQYF. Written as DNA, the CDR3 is TGTGCCAGCAGTTATAGCGGGAGATCGAGCTACGAGCAGTACTTC.

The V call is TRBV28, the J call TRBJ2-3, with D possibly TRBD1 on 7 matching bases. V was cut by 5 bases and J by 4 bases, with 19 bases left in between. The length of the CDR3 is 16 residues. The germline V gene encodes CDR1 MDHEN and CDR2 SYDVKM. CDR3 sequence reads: CASSGWGPRGADTQYF. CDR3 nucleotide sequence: TGTGCCAGCAGTGGATGGGGGCCCAGGGGGGCAGATACGCAGTATTTT.

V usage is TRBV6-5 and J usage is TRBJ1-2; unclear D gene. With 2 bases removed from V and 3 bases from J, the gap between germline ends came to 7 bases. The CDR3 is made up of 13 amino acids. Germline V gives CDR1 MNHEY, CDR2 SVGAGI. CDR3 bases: TGTGCCAGCAGTTACGAGGCAGACTATGGCTACACCTTC. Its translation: CASSYEADYGYTF.

This CDR3 reads CASGKGTGSYEQYF. The CDR3 DNA is TGTGCCTCCGGGAAAGGGACAGGGTCCTACGAGCAGTACTTC. The chain couples TRBV30 to TRBJ2-7, with 9 bases lining up with TRBD1. V trimming: 7 bases; J trimming: 1 base; junction bases outside the gene matches: 8. The CDR3 sequence is 14 residues long. Germline lookup yields CDR1 GTSNPN and CDR2 SVGIG (reference sequence). Based on the CDR3 plus reference TRBV30 and TRBJ2-7, the full variable domain is SQTIHQWPATLVQPVGSPLSLECTVEGTSNPNLYWYRQAAGRGLQLLFYSVGIGQISSEVPQNLSASRPQDRQFILSSKKLLLSDSGFYLCASGKGTGSYEQYFGPGTRLTVT.

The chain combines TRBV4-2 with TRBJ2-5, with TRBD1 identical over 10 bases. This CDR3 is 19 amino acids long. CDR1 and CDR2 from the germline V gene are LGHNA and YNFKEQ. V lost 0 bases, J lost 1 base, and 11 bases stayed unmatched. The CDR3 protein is CASSQDRGDRGVLQETQYF. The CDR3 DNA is TGTGCCAGCAGCCAAGATCGAGGGGACAGGGGCGTCCTCCAAGAGACCCAGTACTTC.

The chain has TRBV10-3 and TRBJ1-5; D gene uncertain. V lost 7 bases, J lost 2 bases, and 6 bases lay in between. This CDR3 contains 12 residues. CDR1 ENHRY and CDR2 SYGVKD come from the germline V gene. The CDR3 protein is CAITQGNQPQHF. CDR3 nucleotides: TGTGCCATCACGCAGGGCAATCAGCCCCAGCATTTT.

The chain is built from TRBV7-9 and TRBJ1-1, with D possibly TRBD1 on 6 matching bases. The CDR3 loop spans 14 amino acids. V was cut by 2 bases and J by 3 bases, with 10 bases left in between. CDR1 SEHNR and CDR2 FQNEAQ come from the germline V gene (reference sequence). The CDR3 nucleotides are TGTGCCAGCAGCTTAACTGGGGGCCACACTGAAGCTTTCTTT. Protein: CASSLTGGHTEAFF.

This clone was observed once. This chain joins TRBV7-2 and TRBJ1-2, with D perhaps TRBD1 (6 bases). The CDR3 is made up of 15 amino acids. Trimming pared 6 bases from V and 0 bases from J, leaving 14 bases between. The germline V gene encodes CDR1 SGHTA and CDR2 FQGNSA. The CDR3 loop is CASRSTGPTNYGYTF. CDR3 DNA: TGTGCCAGCAGGTCTACAGGGCCTACTAACTATGGCTACACCTTC.

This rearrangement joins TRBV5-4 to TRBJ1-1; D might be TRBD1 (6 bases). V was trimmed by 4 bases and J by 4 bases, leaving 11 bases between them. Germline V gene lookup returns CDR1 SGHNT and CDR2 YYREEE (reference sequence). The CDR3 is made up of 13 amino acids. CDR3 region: CASSRGQSTEAFF. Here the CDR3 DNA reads TGTGCCAGCAGCCGAGGACAGTCCACTGAAGCTTTCTTT.

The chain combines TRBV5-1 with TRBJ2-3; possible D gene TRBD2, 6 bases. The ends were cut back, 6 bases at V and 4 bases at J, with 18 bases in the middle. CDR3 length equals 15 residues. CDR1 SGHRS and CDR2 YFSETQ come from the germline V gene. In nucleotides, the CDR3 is TGCGCCAGCACCCTGGGGGAGGAAGGCCCAGATACGCAGTATTTT. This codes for CASTLGEEGPDTQYF.

The CDR3: CASSGRDNNNYGYTF. For the CDR3, the DNA is TGTGCCAGCAGCGGAAGGGACAACAACAACTATGGCTACACCTTC. The J gene is TRBJ1-2, the V gene TRBV9; perhaps TRBD1 as D (6 bases). V was pared by 3 bases and J by 2 bases, with 14 bases between. The germline CDR1 and CDR2 sequences are SGDLS and YYNGEE. The CDR3 sequence is 15 residues long.

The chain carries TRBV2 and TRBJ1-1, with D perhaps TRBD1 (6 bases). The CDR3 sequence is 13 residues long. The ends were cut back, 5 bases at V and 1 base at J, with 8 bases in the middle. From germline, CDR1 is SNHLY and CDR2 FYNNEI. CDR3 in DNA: TGTGCCAGCAGTCAGGGGACGAACACTGAAGCTTTCTTT. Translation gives CASSQGTNTEAFF.

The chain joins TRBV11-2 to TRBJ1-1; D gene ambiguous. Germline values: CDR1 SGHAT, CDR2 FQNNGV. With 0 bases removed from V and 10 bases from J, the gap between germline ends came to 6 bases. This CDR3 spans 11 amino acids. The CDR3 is CASSLERVAFF. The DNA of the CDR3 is TGTGCCAGCAGCTTAGAGCGGGTAGCTTTCTTT.

The chain's CDR3 is CASSVDRVIGYTF. CDR3 in DNA: TGCGCCAGCAGTGTGGACAGGGTGATCGGCTACACCTTC. V is TRBV10-1 and J is TRBJ1-2; 8 nucleotides line up with TRBD1. The germline gives CDR1 WNHNN, CDR2 SYGVQD (reference sequence). Trimming took 4 bases from V and 8 from J; bases not matched to a gene: 6. This CDR3 spans 13 amino acids.

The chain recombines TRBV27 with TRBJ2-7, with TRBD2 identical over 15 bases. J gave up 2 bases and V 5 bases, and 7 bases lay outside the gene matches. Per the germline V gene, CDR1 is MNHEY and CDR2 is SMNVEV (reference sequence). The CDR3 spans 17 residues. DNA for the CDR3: TGTGCCAGCAGTCCGCGGACTAGCGGGAGGGCCCCCTACGAGCAGTACTTC. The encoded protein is CASSPRTSGRAPYEQYF.

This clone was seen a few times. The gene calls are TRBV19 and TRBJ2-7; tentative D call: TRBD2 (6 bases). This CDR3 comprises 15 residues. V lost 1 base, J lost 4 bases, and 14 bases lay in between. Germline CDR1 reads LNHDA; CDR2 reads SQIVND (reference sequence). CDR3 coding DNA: TGTGCCAGTAGTATAGGGTCGGAGGGGCTGTACGAGCAGTACTTC. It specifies CASSIGSEGLYEQYF.

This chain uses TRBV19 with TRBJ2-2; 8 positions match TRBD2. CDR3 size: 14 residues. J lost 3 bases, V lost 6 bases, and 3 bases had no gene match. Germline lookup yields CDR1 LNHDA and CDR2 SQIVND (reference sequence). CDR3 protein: CASSGRAHTGELFF. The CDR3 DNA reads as TGTGCCAGTAGCGGGAGGGCCCACACCGGGGAGCTGTTTTTT.